A single sample is the source of the 16 T cell receptor beta chains below, sequenced in a study of read filtering for tumor transcriptome and immune sequencing. From roughly 390 ng of RNA, a library with molecular barcoded alpha/delta and beta/gamma adaptors was made. TCRdb called the reads again in MiXCR, with one record for every CDR3 protein. This sample has roughly 56,000 distinct CDR3 sequences, with approximately 19% found just once. The sequenced sample was a population of CD138-negative cells sorted from bone marrow. Receptor source: a donor over 35 with multiple myeloma.

By share, this clonotype ranks as medium-sized. Its ends do not fully match the called genes, so a read error is possible. The V and J genes are TRBV7-7 and TRBJ2-1, with D unresolved. This CDR3 is built from 13 residues. Per germline, CDR1 SSHAT and CDR2 FNYEAQ (reference sequence). As DNA, the CDR3 is TGTGCTAGCAGCTTTGACTCCTACAATGAGCAGTTCTTC. Translation gives CASSFDSYNEQFF. The full variable domain, completed using reference TRBV7-7 and TRBJ2-1, is GAGVSQSPRYKVTKRGQDVTLRCDPISSHATLYWYQQALGQGPEFLTYFNYEAQPDKSGLPSDRFSAERPEGSISTLTIQRTEQRDSAMYRCASSFDSYNEQFFGPGTRLTVL.

The table lists this clonotype with many counts. The CDR3 DNA reads TGTGCCAGTAGTAAAAGGTCGGCGCGGTATGGCTACACCTTC. This sequence encodes CASSKRSARYGYTF. The V and J genes are TRBV19 and TRBJ1-2; D gene ambiguous. Germline V gives CDR1 LNHDA, CDR2 SQIVND (reference sequence). V was pared by 4 bases and J by 5 bases, with 14 bases between. This CDR3 contains 14 residues.

This clonotype was observed a few times. The chain uses TRBV2 and TRBJ1-5; a possible D gene is TRBD1 (6 bases). CDR1 SNHLY and CDR2 FYNNEI come from the germline V gene. V was pared by 4 bases and J by 4 bases, with 11 bases between. This CDR3 is 14 amino acids long. This CDR3 is CASSGGGGNQPQHF. The DNA of the CDR3 is TGTGCCAGCAGTGGAGGGGGGGGGAATCAGCCCCAGCATTTT.

Details on this clonotype: Given a much more abundant clone one base away, this may be a read error. The chain links TRBV3-1 to TRBJ2-1, with D hard to call. Germline V CDR1 and CDR2: LGHDT, YNNKEL (reference sequence). The CDR3 loop spans 12 amino acids. The DNA for the CDR3 is TGTGCCAGCAGCCAAGACACCGGGCCGCAGTCCTTC. Protein product: CASSQDTGPQSF.

Ten or more counts support this clonotype. The rearrangement uses TRBV5-6 and TRBJ1-1; 7 bases fit TRBD1. Germline V gene lookup returns CDR1 SGHDT and CDR2 YYEEEE. The CDR3 runs to 14 residues. V trimming: 3 bases; J trimming: 1 base; junction bases outside the gene matches: 3. The CDR3 loop reads CASSSTGRNTEAFF. The CDR3 nucleotides are TGTGCCAGCAGCTCGACAGGGAGGAACACTGAAGCTTTCTTT.

This clonotype was counted many times. The rearrangement links TRBV20-1 to TRBJ2-3; 10 nucleotides agree with TRBD1. Unmatched junction bases numbered 8, after V lost 1 base and J lost 7 bases. The CDR3 contains 15 residues. Germline V gives CDR1 DFQATT, CDR2 SNEGSKA (reference sequence). The CDR3 loop is CSARGAGQGSNTQYF. The CDR3 nucleotides read TGCAGTGCTAGAGGAGCGGGACAGGGGAGTAATACGCAGTATTTT.

The chain couples TRBV24-1 to TRBJ2-3; D unresolved. CDR1 and CDR2 from the germline V gene are KGHDR and SFDVKD. V gave up 3 bases and J gave up 5 bases, with 14 bases separating them. CDR3 size: 15 residues. The CDR3 here is CATSDPSSLEDTQYF. CDR3 coding DNA: TGTGCCACCAGTGATCCCTCGTCTCTGGAAGATACGCAGTATTTT.

There are many counts of this clonotype. The rearrangement joins TRBV29-1 to TRBJ1-1, with TRBD1 matching over 9 bases. In germline, CDR1 is SQVTM, CDR2 ANQGSEA. V shed 3 bases, J shed 1 base, and the junction held 0 bases outside the gene matches. The CDR3 loop spans 13 amino acids. Here the CDR3 DNA reads TGCAGCGTTGAGGGACAGGGGAACACTGAAGCTTTCTTT. Residues: CSVEGQGNTEAFF.

This clonotype came up a few times. A single base separates this from a much larger clone, so it may be a read error. The rearrangement joins TRBV29-1 to TRBJ2-7; D is possibly TRBD1 (5 bases). This CDR3 comprises 11 residues. Trimming removed 6 bases from V and 2 bases from J, with 8 bases in between. CDR1 and CDR2 from the germline V gene are SQVTM and ANQGSEA. The DNA of the CDR3 is TGCAGCGTGAGACAGACCTACGAGCAGTACTTC. Protein product: CSVRQTYEQYF.

V is TRBV5-6 and J is TRBJ1-1; 11 nucleotides line up with TRBD1. This CDR3 has 17 residues. Germline loops: CDR1 SGHDT, CDR2 YYEEEE. The V gene end was trimmed by 3 bases and the J gene end by 0 bases; junction bases not matched to a gene: 7. The chain's CDR3 is CASSSGTGGKLNTEAFF. The CDR3 DNA sequence: TGTGCCAGCAGCTCCGGGACAGGGGGAAAACTGAACACTGAAGCTTTCTTT.

This clonotype appeared many times. The J gene is TRBJ2-7, the V gene TRBV6-2 or TRBV6-3, with 8 positions matching TRBD1. The germline V gene encodes CDR1 MNHEY and CDR2 SVGEGT. With V trimmed by 10 bases and J by 2 bases, 10 bases remained unmatched. The CDR3 has 14 residues. CDR3 residues: CATNRDRSTYEQYF. CDR3 nucleotide sequence: TGTGCCACCAACCGGGACAGGTCAACCTACGAGCAGTACTTC.

The rearrangement uses TRBV7-3 and TRBJ2-7; 7 bases are shared with TRBD1. The J segment lost 7 bases and the V segment lost 3 bases, leaving 6 bases of the junction unmatched. There are 13 residues in the CDR3. Germline V gene data show CDR1 as SGHTA and CDR2 as FQGTGA. The CDR3, as DNA: TGTGCCAGCAGCTTGGGCCTACAGGGGGAGCAGTACTTC. Encoded protein: CASSLGLQGEQYF.

This clonotype was counted many times. This chain links TRBV19 with TRBJ2-1; TRBD2 matches 7 bases. V shed 3 bases and J 6 bases; nucleotides not matched to a gene: 5. Germline V gene lookup returns CDR1 LNHDA and CDR2 SQIVND (reference sequence). The CDR3 totals 14 residues. CDR3 coding DNA: TGTGCCAGTAGTATCGGCGGGGGTGCCAATGAGCAGTTCTTC. This translates into CASSIGGGANEQFF. Based on the CDR3 plus reference TRBV19 and TRBJ2-1, the full variable domain is DGGITQSPKYLFRKEGQNVTLSCEQNLNHDAMYWYRQDPGQGLRLIYYSQIVNDFQKGDIAEGYSVSREKKESFPLTVTSAQKNPTAFYLCASSIGGGANEQFFGPGTRLTVL.

In this sample, this clonotype turned up many times. V and J are TRBV30 and TRBJ2-1, with unresolved D. Germline loops: CDR1 GTSNPN, CDR2 SVGIG (reference sequence). The CDR3 is 12 amino acids. V lost 2 bases and J lost 9, with 11 bases in between. In DNA, the CDR3 is TGTGCCTGGAGTCCCCGCCCCACTGAGCAGTTCTTC. Protein product: CAWSPRPTEQFF.

This clonotype has a count of ten or more. A much larger clone differs by one base, so this may be a read error. The chain joins TRBV28 to TRBJ2-1, with 8 bases lining up with TRBD2. CDR1 MDHEN and CDR2 SYDVKM come from the germline V gene. Losses at the gene ends were 8 bases for V and 0 bases for J; bases not matched to a gene: 9. CDR3 size: 16 residues. Written as DNA, the CDR3 is TGTGCCAGCGGTCTAGGGACTAGTGGCTCCTACAATGAGCAGTTCTTC. Translation gives CASGLGTSGSYNEQFF.

This clonotype has at least ten counts. This chain connects TRBV11-2 to TRBJ2-3; no definite D call. The germline V gene has CDR1 SGHAT and CDR2 FQNNGV. This CDR3 has 14 amino acids. Trimming pared 0 bases from V and 2 bases from J, leaving 6 bases between. This chain's CDR3 is CASSLDLVTDTQYF. The CDR3, as DNA: TGTGCCAGCAGCTTAGATCTGGTCACAGATACGCAGTATTTT.